The TCR beta chain described here comes from a study of T cell changes during pregnancy in multiple sclerosis. Generated by immunoSEQ multiplex PCR, the TCRdb table keeps only in-frame clones and is missing some. The table has some 49,000 clones, roughly 92% seen once. The CDR3 loop spans 16 amino acids. The sample in question was CD4+ T cells from peripheral blood mononuclear cells, obtained in the second trimester of pregnancy. The clonotype originates from a female donor in good health, enrolled as a control in a pregnancy study. The chain joins TRBV21-1 to TRBJ2-7; the DNA was not used to check the table's D call, TRBD1. TRBV21-1 is classified as a pseudogene. The CDR3 is CASSKGGQGPRYEQYF. The CDR3 DNA reads as TGTGCCAGCAGCAAAGGGGGCCAGGGGCCCCGTTACGAGCAGTACTTC.